Included here is one TCR beta chain sequence, with context. The sample belongs to a study of monozygotic twins with inflammatory bowel disease. The authors used roughly 3,800 ng of total RNA per TCR library. TCRalpha and TCRbeta cDNA was put through two nested PCRs of around 15 and 9 cycles. With the 5' RACE reads reprocessed, TCRdb shows one record per CDR3 protein and no DNA. The table counts some 190,000 distinct CDR3 sequences; about 8% lies in the top ten. Without any T cell sorting, total RNA was isolated from whole blood. Sequenced input: blood. This receptor was obtained from a human donor with ulcerative colitis or Crohn's disease, or a healthy co-twin of an affected twin (not recorded which).

CDR3 protein: CASSPEIPGGELFF. The chain is built from TRBV18 and TRBJ2-2; TCRdb's D gene call, TRBD1, goes unchecked for lack of DNA. CDR3 length: 14 residues. The germline V gene encodes CDR1 KGHSH and CDR2 LQKENI.